A single sample is the source of the 30 T cell receptor beta chains below, sequenced in a study of CD8 T cells in ankylosing spondylitis. TCRdb ran MiXCR on the 5' RACE reads and lists one entry per CDR3 protein. There are about 200,000 distinct CDR3 sequences in the sample; roughly 13% occur only once, and approximately 17% lies in the top ten. The material sequenced was blood, either unsorted or a sorted T cell fraction (not recorded which). These receptors all come from a male donor with ankylosing spondylitis or in good health (not recorded which).

The chain uses TRBV29-1 and TRBJ1-3; D remains ambiguous. The germline V gene has CDR1 SQVTM and CDR2 ANQGSEA. This CDR3 is 13 amino acids long. The V end lost 3 bases, the J end lost 3 bases, and 9 bases lay between the germline ends. In nucleotides, the CDR3 is TGCAGCGTTGATGAGCGGAGTGGAAACACCATATATTTT. As protein: CSVDERSGNTIYF.

The rearrangement joins TRBV12-3 or TRBV12-4 to TRBJ1-1, with 7 bases matching TRBD1. The CDR3 contains 16 residues. Unmatched junction bases numbered 14, after V lost 5 bases and J lost 5 bases. The CDR3 spells CASSTRDSGYVTEAFF. CDR3 in DNA: TGTGCCAGCAGTACTAGGGACAGTGGGTACGTAACTGAAGCTTTCTTT.

This chain links TRBV7-9 with TRBJ1-1; D gene uncertain. Trimming removed 3 bases at V and 0 bases at J, with 8 bases between. The CDR3 totals 14 residues. Germline V lookup: CDR1 SEHNR, CDR2 FQNEAQ (reference sequence). CDR3 in amino acids: CASSFGPLNTEAFF. The CDR3 nucleotides are TGTGCCAGCAGCTTCGGACCTCTGAACACTGAAGCTTTCTTT. Based on the CDR3 plus reference TRBV7-9 and TRBJ1-1, the full variable domain is DTGVSQNPRHKITKRGQNVTFRCDPISEHNRLYWYRQTLGQGPEFLTYFQNEAQLEKSRLLSDRFSAERPKGSFSTLEIQRTEQGDSAMYLCASSFGPLNTEAFFGQGTRLTVV.

This chain joins TRBV20-1 and TRBJ2-3; D is unclear. V lost 1 base to trimming and J lost 1 base, with 9 bases between them. CDR1 is DFQATT and CDR2 is SNEGSKA in the germline V gene (reference sequence). The CDR3 runs 14 residues. The CDR3 DNA reads TGCAGTGCTAGAGTACGTTCCGGCACAGATACGCAGTATTTT. Protein product: CSARVRSGTDTQYF.

This clonotype showed up many times. This chain uses TRBV7-9 with TRBJ2-2, with D uncertain. The V end lost 3 bases, the J end lost 2 bases, and 10 bases lay between the germline ends. The CDR3 is 15 residues long. The germline gives CDR1 SEHNR, CDR2 FQNEAQ (reference sequence). The CDR3 loop is CASSFVSSNTGELFF. The DNA of the CDR3 is TGTGCCAGCAGCTTCGTATCTTCCAACACCGGGGAGCTGTTTTTT.

On this clonotype itself: At one of its ends the junction is not consistent with the germline gene, which may arise from a read error. This chain links TRBV20-1 with TRBJ2-5; perhaps TRBD1 as D (6 bases). This CDR3 is 15 amino acids long. Germline CDR1 is DFQATT and CDR2 is SNEGSKA (reference sequence). DNA for the CDR3: TGCAGTGCTAGAGAGAGGGCGCAGGGGCAAGGGACCCAGTACTTC. Translation: CSARERAQGQGTQYF.

The chain is built from TRBV27 and TRBJ1-6; D gene unclear. The CDR3 has 13 residues. Germline CDR1 reads MNHEY; CDR2 reads SMNVEV (reference sequence). V was clipped by 6 bases and J by 15 bases, with 18 bases between them. CDR3 region: CASRQRASRVLHF. As DNA, the CDR3 is TGTGCCAGCAGGCAAAGGGCGTCTCGGGTCCTCCACTTT.

This clonotype was seen ten or more times. The gene calls are TRBV5-1 and TRBJ2-1; D remains unclear. V was clipped by 7 bases and J by 0 bases, with 14 bases between them. The CDR3 has 15 residues. CDR1 SGHRS and CDR2 YFSETQ come from the germline V gene. CDR3 sequence: CASVTDGSSYNEQFF. In nucleotides, the CDR3 is TGCGCCAGCGTAACCGACGGAAGCTCCTACAATGAGCAGTTCTTC.

V is TRBV4-1 and J is TRBJ1-1; TRBD1 might be the D (5 bases). CDR1 is MGHRA and CDR2 is YSYEKL in the germline V gene. This CDR3 has 10 residues. Deletions cut 7 bases from V and 5 bases from J, with 5 bases between. CDR3 DNA: TGCGCCAGCACAGGGACTGAAGCTTTCTTT. It specifies CASTGTEAFF.

There are a few counts of this clonotype. V and J are TRBV12-3 or TRBV12-4 and TRBJ2-1, with D possibly TRBD1 on 5 matching bases. The CDR3 spans 13 residues. The V end lost 2 bases, the J end lost 9 bases, and 11 bases lay between the germline ends. CDR3 DNA: TGTGCCAGCAGTTTATGGGGCGTAAGTGAGCAGTTCTTC. It specifies CASSLWGVSEQFF.

The sample holds many counts of this clonotype. The J gene is TRBJ1-1, the V gene TRBV4-2, with D maybe TRBD1 (6 bases). V was pared by 0 bases and J by 6 bases, with 11 bases between. Germline lookup yields CDR1 LGHNA and CDR2 YNFKEQ. CDR3 size: 14 residues. The DNA for the CDR3 is TGTGCCAGCAGCCAAGATCAAGGGGGGCCTGAAGCTTTCTTT. Translation gives CASSQDQGGPEAFF.

This clonotype has a handful of counts. The rearrangement uses TRBV5-1 and TRBJ1-1; 7 positions agree with TRBD1. Germline loops: CDR1 SGHRS, CDR2 YFSETQ. The junction had 15 bases not matched to a gene; V was cut back by 6 bases and J by 4 bases. The CDR3 loop spans 16 amino acids. CDR3: CASTQDRAGSSTEAFF. The CDR3, as DNA: TGCGCCAGCACCCAAGACAGGGCCGGGAGTAGCACTGAAGCTTTCTTT.

The chain recombines TRBV3-1 with TRBJ2-4; D could derive from TRBD1 or TRBD2 (5 bases each). Looked up from germline, CDR1 is LGHDT and CDR2 is YNNKEL (reference sequence). Trimming removed 4 bases at V and 7 bases at J, with 20 bases between. The CDR3 has 16 amino acids. The DNA of the CDR3 is TGTGCCAGCAGCCTGGGGACCACCTCGGCCCTGAACATTCAGTACTTC. Its translation: CASSLGTTSALNIQYF. The full variable domain, with the rest looked up from reference TRBV3-1 and TRBJ2-4, is DTAVSQTPKYLVTQMGNDKSIKCEQNLGHDTMYWYKQDSKKFLKIMFSYNNKELIINETVPNRFSPKSPDKAHLNLHINSLELGDSAVYFCASSLGTTSALNIQYFGAGTRLSVL.

This clonotype was counted a few times. V is TRBV3-1 and J is TRBJ2-2; 7 bases map to TRBD1. The CDR3 covers 16 residues. Per germline, CDR1 LGHDT and CDR2 YNNKEL (reference sequence). The trim removed 4 bases at V and 5 bases at J, leaving 10 bases unmatched. The CDR3 bases are TGTGCCAGCAGCCCACGGGGACAGTTCCATACCGGGGAGCTGTTTTTT. Its protein product is CASSPRGQFHTGELFF.

J is TRBJ2-3 and V is TRBV15; D remains ambiguous. The germline V and J ends were trimmed by 0 bases and 0 bases, with 13 bases remaining between them. CDR1 and CDR2 from the germline V gene are LNHNV and YYDKDF (reference sequence). The CDR3 runs 17 residues. In DNA form, the CDR3 reads TGTGCCACCAGCAGAGATGGCGGCTTATCTAGCACAGATACGCAGTATTTT. Translation gives CATSRDGGLSSTDTQYF.

About this clonotype itself: An end of the junction does not agree with germline; a read error may underlie this. The V call is TRBV4-1, the J call TRBJ1-1, with D possibly matching TRBD1 (5 bases). CDR1 MGHRA and CDR2 YSYEKL come from the germline V gene. The CDR3 is 12 residues long. The CDR3 DNA reads TGCGCCACCAGCGGGAAAGGGGTTGAAGCTTTCTTT. Amino acids: CATSGKGVEAFF.

This clonotype was counted a few times. The rearrangement joins TRBV6-5 to TRBJ2-3; 8 positions agree with TRBD2. The germline gives CDR1 MNHEY, CDR2 SVGAGI. Germline trimming cut 7 bases from V and 1 base from J; bases unmatched to any gene: 1. The CDR3 is 13 residues long. The DNA of the CDR3 is TGTGCCAGCATTAGCGGGGGCACAGATACGCAGTATTTT. Translation: CASISGGTDTQYF.

This clonotype showed up just a few times. The rearrangement links TRBV6-1 to TRBJ2-1; D may be TRBD1 (5 bases). CDR3 length: 14 residues. Looked up from germline, CDR1 is MNHNS and CDR2 is SASEGT. Trimming left V 7 bases short and J 6 bases short, with 16 bases between. The CDR3 region has the DNA TGTGCCAGCACTGGAGCAGGGATAGGCAATGAGCAGTTCTTC. This encodes CASTGAGIGNEQFF.

The chain combines TRBV6-5 with TRBJ2-7; 7 positions match TRBD1. The CDR3 is 15 amino acids. V was pared by 4 bases and J by 0 bases, with 6 bases of the junction left unmatched. The germline V gene encodes CDR1 MNHEY and CDR2 SVGAGI. The CDR3 DNA is TGTGCCAGCAGTTTATTCGACAGGGTCTCCTACGAGCAGTACTTC. The encoded protein is CASSLFDRVSYEQYF.

This clonotype came up a few times. The chain is built from TRBV3-1 and TRBJ2-7; 7 nucleotides match TRBD2. The CDR3 covers 14 residues. V dropped 0 bases and J dropped 5; count of bases not matched to a gene: 4. The germline gives CDR1 LGHDT, CDR2 YNNKEL (reference sequence). CDR3 sequence (DNA): TGTGCCAGCAGCCAAGATACACTAGCGAACGAGCAGTACTTC. Translation: CASSQDTLANEQYF.

This clonotype was picked up many times. The chain couples TRBV2 to TRBJ2-1, with D unresolved. V shed 6 bases and J shed 15 bases, with 15 bases lying between them. The CDR3 runs to 11 residues. Germline CDR1 SNHLY, CDR2 FYNNEI. CDR3 coding DNA: TGTGCCAGCAGGACCCCGGATGGCCCGTTCTTC. It translates to CASRTPDGPFF.

The V and J genes are TRBV7-9 and TRBJ2-1, with 11 bases lining up with TRBD1. CDR3 length: 17 amino acids. Germline V lookup: CDR1 SEHNR, CDR2 FQNEAQ (reference sequence). V lost 5 bases, J lost 0 bases, and 6 bases stayed unmatched. CDR3 loop: CASSPGTGGSSYNEQFF. Here the CDR3 DNA reads TGTGCCAGCAGCCCCGGGACAGGGGGGAGCTCCTACAATGAGCAGTTCTTC.

The CDR3 DNA reads as TGTGCCAGCAGTTACTCAGAGGGTTGGGGCACTGAAGCTTTCTTT. Protein sequence: CASSYSEGWGTEAFF. The V call is TRBV6-5, the J call TRBJ1-1; D is ambiguous. This CDR3 is 15 amino acids long. The germline CDR1 and CDR2 sequences are MNHEY and SVGAGI. V was cut by 0 bases and J by 4 bases, with 12 bases left in between.

This clonotype has at least ten counts. The J gene is TRBJ2-7, the V gene TRBV27; unclear D gene. This CDR3 is built from 15 residues. Trimming pared 6 bases from V and 0 bases from J, leaving 15 bases between. In germline, CDR1 is MNHEY, CDR2 SMNVEV (reference sequence). CDR3 bases: TGTGCCAGCAGGGCCGGGTCCCTCAGCTCCTACGAGCAGTACTTC. It specifies CASRAGSLSSYEQYF.

The chain employs TRBV7-9 and TRBJ2-1; unclear D gene. The CDR3 has 17 amino acids. V was pared by 5 bases and J by 2 bases, with 19 bases between. CDR1 SEHNR and CDR2 FQNEAQ come from the germline V gene (reference sequence). Written as DNA, the CDR3 is TGTGCCAGCAGCCCACCCATCGACCTCAGGCCCTACAATGAGCAGTTCTTC. Translating gives CASSPPIDLRPYNEQFF.

A few counts support this clonotype. This chain links TRBV29-1 with TRBJ2-7; D remains ambiguous. This CDR3 contains 13 residues. CDR1 is SQVTM, CDR2 ANQGSEA, per germline. Trimming left V 2 bases short and J 0 bases short, with 8 bases between. In DNA, the CDR3 is TGCAGCGTTGAACCTCTGAACTCCTACGAGCAGTACTTC. It encodes CSVEPLNSYEQYF.

This clonotype came up many times. The CDR3 reads CASSLSAGGPETQYF. The CDR3 nucleotides are TGTGCCAGCAGTTTATCAGCGGGAGGGCCGGAGACCCAGTACTTC. This chain uses TRBV12-3 or TRBV12-4 with TRBJ2-5, with 10 bases that match TRBD2. This CDR3 has 15 amino acids. Germline trimming cut 2 bases from V and 5 bases from J; bases unmatched to any gene: 5.

The table lists this clonotype with a few counts. The chain uses TRBV13 and TRBJ1-2; D is unresolved. V was cut by 5 bases and J by 3 bases, with 19 bases left in between. The CDR3 is 16 residues long. From germline, CDR1 is PRHDT and CDR2 FYEKMQ (reference sequence). The CDR3 DNA sequence: TGTGCCAGCAGCCTCCGCTCGGTTCCGTCGGACTATGGCTACACCTTC. Its translation is CASSLRSVPSDYGYTF.

In this sample, this clonotype turned up many times. This rearrangement joins TRBV25-1 to TRBJ1-5; D possibly corresponds to TRBD1 (5 bases). Germline loops: CDR1 MGHDK, CDR2 SYGVNS. This CDR3 comprises 13 residues. V lost 8 bases and J lost 2, with 10 bases in between. This CDR3 is CASSMGGNQPQHF. CDR3 DNA: TGTGCCAGCTCAATGGGGGGCAATCAGCCCCAGCATTTT.

The J gene is TRBJ2-5, the V gene TRBV9; TRBD2 aligns across 13 bases. Germline-derived CDR1 and CDR2 are SGDLS and YYNGEE. J was trimmed by 5 bases and V by 3 bases; bases with no gene match: 4. CDR3 length equals 15 residues. This CDR3 is CASSAGLAGLETQYF. The CDR3 coding sequence is TGTGCCAGCAGCGCGGGACTAGCGGGGTTGGAGACCCAGTACTTC. Full variable domain (remainder filled in from reference TRBV9 and TRBJ2-5): DSGVTQTPKHLITATGQRVTLRCSPRSGDLSVYWYQQSLDQGLQFLIQYYNGEERAKGNILERFSAQQFPDLHSELNLSSLELGDSALYFCASSAGLAGLETQYFGPGTRLLVL.